This T cell receptor beta chain is from a study of cytomegalovirus exposure and HLA in healthy donors. Trimming took 1 base from V and 4 from J, leaving 15 bases between them. In germline, CDR1 is PRHDT, CDR2 FYEKMQ (reference sequence). The CDR3 loop spans 16 amino acids. This clone was seen just once. Its matching antigen is unknown. Study observations and caveats: In an earlier analysis, most TCR beta V segments were productive about 87% or about 30% of the time.

A multiplex PCR was run with 60 Vbeta primers and 13 Jbeta primers. TCRdb's table, derived via immunoSEQ multiplex PCR, lists solely in-frame clones and lacks some. The data contain 150,000 to 200,000 clones, roughly 70% of them seen just once; the ten biggest clones take up over 2.5%. The clonotype originates from a woman in her twenties or thirties in good health and CMV-seronegative. Sequencing was performed on PBMCs. The V gene is TRBV13, the J gene TRBJ2-3; weak D call: TRBD1 (5 bases). The CDR3 DNA is TGTGCCAGCAGCTTAGAAACAGGAACATCGGCAGATACGCAGTATTTT. It encodes CASSLETGTSADTQYF.